Shown below are 21 T cell receptor beta chains from a single sample sequenced in a study of regulatory T cells in long-lasting Graves disease. Construction of the TCR beta libraries employed iRepertoire HTBI primers in conjunction with Arm-PCR of CDR3 regions. TCRdb reanalysed the multiplex PCR reads using MiXCR and keeps one entry per CDR3 protein. The sample consists of 350,000 to 550,000 distinct CDR3 sequences, around 15% of them appearing once. Time point here: newly diagnosed GD, antithyroid drugs for less than 3 months. The TCR library was prepared using RNA isolated from PBMCs. This sample also belongs to another study, concerning T cells in Graves' hyperthyroidism and ophthalmopathy.

The starting material was peripheral blood mononuclear cells (PBMCs), obtained at new diagnosis, from a patient treated with antithyroid drugs. The source is a woman aged 45-65 years with Graves disease.

This clonotype occurred many times. This chain joins TRBV27 and TRBJ2-1; TRBD2 aligns across 10 bases. The CDR3 runs to 13 residues. J lost 6 bases, V lost 7 bases, and 3 bases had no gene match. Germline V gives CDR1 MNHEY, CDR2 SMNVEV (reference sequence). CDR3 DNA: TGTGCCAGCATATCTAGCGGGAGCAATGAGCAGTTCTTC. The encoded protein is CASISSGSNEQFF.

This clonotype was seen only a few times. This sequence joins TRBV10-3 and TRBJ2-1; 9 nucleotides agree with TRBD2. The ends lost 9 bases at V and 5 bases at J; junction bases unmatched: 8. Germline V CDR1 and CDR2: ENHRY, SYGVKD. The CDR3 is 14 residues long. Written as DNA, the CDR3 is TGTGCCATAGGTGCGGGAGGGTATGACAATGAGCAGTTCTTC. Protein sequence: CAIGAGGYDNEQFF.

Concerning this clonotype: This CDR3 is missing its conserved last phenylalanine or tryptophan, likely due to a read error. The V and J genes are TRBV6-2 or TRBV6-3 and TRBJ2-3, with 9 bases that match TRBD2. The CDR3 spans 16 residues. With V trimmed by 7 bases and J by 5 bases, 13 bases remained unmatched. Germline V gene sequence: CDR1 MNHEY, CDR2 SVGEGT. CDR3 residues: CASNVGASGIGDTQYL. CDR3 bases: TGTGCCAGCAACGTTGGGGCTAGCGGGATTGGAGATACGCAGTATCTT.

This clonotype was counted at least ten times. CDR3 in amino acids: CASSLVAENTGELFF. Here the CDR3 DNA reads TGCGCCAGCAGCTTGGTAGCAGAGAACACCGGGGAGCTGTTTTTT. The rearrangement joins TRBV5-1 to TRBJ2-2, with D unresolved. V shed 0 bases and J shed 1 base, with 7 bases lying between them. CDR3 length equals 15 residues. Germline assignment: CDR1 SGHRS and CDR2 YFSETQ. Full variable domain (missing parts from reference TRBV5-1 and TRBJ2-2): KAGVTQTPRYLIKTRGQQVTLSCSPISGHRSVSWYQQTPGQGLQFLFEYFSETQRNKGNFPGRFSGRQFSNSRSEMNVSTLELGDSALYLCASSLVAENTGELFFGEGSRLTVL.

Ten or more counts support this clonotype. This chain links TRBV6-1 with TRBJ1-5; 7 bases are shared with TRBD1. Trimming cost V 7 bases and J 1 base; bases outside gene matches: 16. CDR3 length: 18 residues. Germline V gene data show CDR1 as MNHNS and CDR2 as SASEGT. This CDR3 is CASTPPELVTGSNQPQHF. In DNA form, the CDR3 reads TGTGCCAGCACCCCCCCGGAGCTAGTGACAGGGAGCAATCAGCCCCAGCATTTT.

This rearrangement joins TRBV7-2 to TRBJ2-2; 9 bases fit TRBD1. Germline V CDR1 and CDR2: SGHTA, FQGNSA. Trimming cost V 2 bases and J 5 bases; bases outside gene matches: 6. The CDR3 sequence is 16 residues long. The CDR3 region is CASSLHGTGNTGELFF. The CDR3 DNA reads TGTGCCAGCAGCTTACATGGGACAGGGAATACCGGGGAGCTGTTTTTT. Full variable domain (rest looked up from reference TRBV7-2 and TRBJ2-2): GAGVSQSPSNKVTEKGKDVELRCDPISGHTALYWYRQSLGQGLEFLIYFQGNSAPDKSGLPSDRFSAERTGGSVSTLTIQRTQQEDSAVYLCASSLHGTGNTGELFFGEGSRLTVL.

This clonotype was found many times. DNA of the CDR3: TGTGCCAGCAGTTTACTGGGACTAGCGGGAGGGGACACCGGGGAGCTGTTTTTT. Protein: CASSLLGLAGGDTGELFF. V and J are TRBV27 and TRBJ2-2; 16 nucleotides line up with TRBD2. CDR3 length equals 18 residues. In germline, CDR1 is MNHEY, CDR2 SMNVEV (reference sequence). J gave up 3 bases and V 2 bases, and 3 bases lay outside the gene matches.

This clonotype was seen a handful of times. The J gene is TRBJ2-3, the V gene TRBV19; D may be TRBD2 (5 bases). The CDR3 is 15 amino acids. Deletions cut 0 bases from V and 6 bases from J, with 13 bases between. Germline V lookup: CDR1 LNHDA, CDR2 SQIVND (reference sequence). CDR3 in amino acids: CASSIEGGPLDTQYF. The CDR3 DNA sequence: TGTGCCAGTAGTATAGAAGGAGGACCTCTGGATACGCAGTATTTT. The full variable domain, completed using reference TRBV19 and TRBJ2-3, is DGGITQSPKYLFRKEGQNVTLSCEQNLNHDAMYWYRQDPGQGLRLIYYSQIVNDFQKGDIAEGYSVSREKKESFPLTVTSAQKNPTAFYLCASSIEGGPLDTQYFGPGTRLTVL.

In its sample, this clonotype was seen many times. This chain links TRBV28 with TRBJ2-6; D gene uncertain. The CDR3 sequence is 15 residues long. The V gene lost 2 bases and the J gene lost 7 bases, with 12 bases spanning the gap. CDR1 MDHEN and CDR2 SYDVKM come from the germline V gene. The CDR3 region is CASSLGPDAANVLTF. For the CDR3, the DNA is TGTGCCAGCAGTTTAGGCCCAGACGCAGCCAACGTCCTGACTTTC.

This clonotype showed up just a few times. This chain uses TRBV20-1 with TRBJ1-6, with D perhaps TRBD1 (5 bases). This CDR3 comprises 15 residues. Per the germline V gene, CDR1 is DFQATT and CDR2 is SNEGSKA (reference sequence). The V end lost 6 bases, the J end lost 7 bases, and 19 bases lay between the germline ends. CDR3 loop: CSAPPLTELNSPLHF. CDR3 DNA: TGCAGTGCCCCCCCCCTGACAGAACTGAATTCACCCCTCCACTTT.

The sample holds many counts of this clonotype. This rearrangement joins TRBV3-1 to TRBJ1-1; tentative D call: TRBD1 (5 bases). This CDR3 contains 13 residues. Trimming left V 5 bases short and J 3 bases short, with 10 bases between. The germline V gene has CDR1 LGHDT and CDR2 YNNKEL (reference sequence). The CDR3 here is CASSRDADTEAFF. The CDR3 DNA reads TGTGCCAGCAGCAGGGACGCTGACACTGAAGCTTTCTTT.

This clonotype has a handful of counts. The V gene is TRBV29-1, the J gene TRBJ2-2, with 7 bases fitting TRBD1. The V gene's germline CDR1 is SQVTM and CDR2 ANQGSEA. This CDR3 has 13 residues. The V segment lost 5 bases and the J segment 5 bases; nucleotides outside the gene matches: 5. Here the CDR3 DNA reads TGCAGCGTTCAGGCAGGGGGTACCGGGGAGCTGTTTTTT. This codes for CSVQAGGTGELFF.

This clonotype occurred many times. This chain links TRBV28 with TRBJ2-7, with 9 bases that match TRBD1. Losses at the gene ends were 4 bases for V and 9 bases for J; bases not matched to a gene: 10. The germline CDR1 and CDR2 sequences are MDHEN and SYDVKM. CDR3 length equals 14 residues. CDR3 sequence reads: CASSSPGQGKGQYF. In DNA, the CDR3 is TGTGCCAGCAGTTCCCCGGGACAGGGAAAGGGGCAGTACTTC.

A note on this clonotype: At one of its ends the junction is not consistent with the germline gene, which may arise from a read error. CDR3 loop: CASGLRPPGQGAPNEKLFF. CDR3 sequence (DNA): TGCGCCAGCGGCTTGCGGCCGCCGGGACAGGGGGCACCTAATGAAAAACTGTTTTTT. The chain couples TRBV5-1 to TRBJ1-4, with 12 bases lining up with TRBD1. CDR1 SGHRS and CDR2 YFSETQ come from the germline V gene. The CDR3 runs 19 residues.

This clonotype showed up many times. The chain uses TRBV10-3 and TRBJ2-2; D may be TRBD1 (5 bases). This CDR3 is built from 14 residues. The ends were cut back, 3 bases at V and 2 bases at J, with 7 bases in the middle. Germline CDR1 ENHRY, CDR2 SYGVKD. The DNA of the CDR3 is TGTGCCATCAGTGAAGGGGCCAACACCGGGGAGCTGTTTTTT. It specifies CAISEGANTGELFF.

The chain carries TRBV16 and TRBJ1-1; a possible D gene is TRBD1 (5 bases). V dropped 4 bases and J dropped 0 bases, with 18 bases sitting between them. The CDR3 contains 17 residues. Germline V gene data show CDR1 as KGHSY and CDR2 as FQNENV. The CDR3 nucleotides read TGTGCCAGCAGCCTGAAAGCCTGGGCAGGGTTGAACACTGAAGCTTTCTTT. Protein product: CASSLKAWAGLNTEAFF.

As concerns this clonotype: It may be a read error: a sequence one base away is much more abundant. This chain links TRBV12-3 or TRBV12-4 with TRBJ2-3, with 8 bases lining up with TRBD2. The J call is doubtful: the DNA matches TRBJ2-5 better. This CDR3 region has 17 residues. CDR3 coding DNA: TGTACCAGCAGTTTGGGTTTAGCGGGACAAGAGGGTGAGACCCAGTACTTC. Translated, it gives CTSSLGLAGQEGETQYF.

This clonotype came up many times. V gene TRBV13 combines with J gene TRBJ1-6; the match to TRBD1 covers 9 bases. The CDR3 is made up of 19 amino acids. V lost 5 bases, J lost 7 bases, and 18 bases stayed unmatched. CDR1 and CDR2 from the germline V gene are PRHDT and FYEKMQ (reference sequence). CDR3: CASSTRDRVSGLGNSPLHF. The CDR3 region has the DNA TGTGCCAGCAGCACCCGGGACAGGGTCAGCGGTCTAGGGAATTCACCCCTCCACTTT.

The chain couples TRBV11-2 to TRBJ2-7; 9 bases line up with TRBD2. This CDR3 spans 17 amino acids. J lost 0 bases, V lost 5 bases, and 11 bases had no gene match. From germline, CDR1 is SGHAT and CDR2 FQNNGV. DNA for the CDR3: TGTGCCAGCAGCCCTCTTGGGCGGGGGGGGAACTCCTACGAGCAGTACTTC. Its protein is CASSPLGRGGNSYEQYF.

This clonotype turned up a few times. The chain links TRBV20-1 to TRBJ1-4; D unresolved. Per the germline V gene, CDR1 is DFQATT and CDR2 is SNEGSKA (reference sequence). Trimming shortened V by 5 bases and J by 5 bases, and 12 bases separated the two germline ends. The CDR3 totals 13 residues. Here the CDR3 DNA reads TGCAGTGCTTGGGCAGTCCTGAATGAAAAACTGTTTTTT. It codes for CSAWAVLNEKLFF.

This clonotype was counted at least ten times. The chain uses TRBV12-3 or TRBV12-4 and TRBJ1-5; D perhaps matches TRBD1 (5 bases). The CDR3 is 16 amino acids. Trimming removed 3 bases at V and 0 bases at J, with 12 bases between. CDR3 amino acids: CASSLEAGHSNQPQHF. In nucleotides, the CDR3 is TGTGCCAGCAGTTTGGAGGCAGGGCATAGCAATCAGCCCCAGCATTTT.